Sequencing of this T cell receptor beta chain was carried out in a study of T cell responses to AZD1222 COVID-19 vaccine. There are 15 residues in the CDR3. The V gene's germline CDR1 is KGHSH and CDR2 LQKENI. Trimming pared 3 bases from V and 7 bases from J, leaving 16 bases between. Sequencing used immunoSEQ multiplex PCR; TCRdb keeps in-frame clones, though not all of them. The table has tens of thousands of clones, more than 75% seen once; the top ten hold roughly a tenth. Comments on this clone: The antigen is undetermined.

General observations from the study: Per reports, nearly half of all spike-specific TCRs target regions that are unmutated in variants. Donors were mostly white British, more females; clonal diversity possibly underestimated. There were repertoire samples only from the period after the peak T cell response.

This rearrangement joins TRBV18 to TRBJ1-3; D is perhaps TRBD1 (5 bases). The sequencing here drew on peripheral blood, taken on day 0 of AZD1222 vaccination. The source of this sequence is an adult in good health. CDR3 bases: TGTGCCAGCTCACCCCAGGCCAGGGTCGGTAACACCATATATTTT. As protein: CASSPQARVGNTIYF.